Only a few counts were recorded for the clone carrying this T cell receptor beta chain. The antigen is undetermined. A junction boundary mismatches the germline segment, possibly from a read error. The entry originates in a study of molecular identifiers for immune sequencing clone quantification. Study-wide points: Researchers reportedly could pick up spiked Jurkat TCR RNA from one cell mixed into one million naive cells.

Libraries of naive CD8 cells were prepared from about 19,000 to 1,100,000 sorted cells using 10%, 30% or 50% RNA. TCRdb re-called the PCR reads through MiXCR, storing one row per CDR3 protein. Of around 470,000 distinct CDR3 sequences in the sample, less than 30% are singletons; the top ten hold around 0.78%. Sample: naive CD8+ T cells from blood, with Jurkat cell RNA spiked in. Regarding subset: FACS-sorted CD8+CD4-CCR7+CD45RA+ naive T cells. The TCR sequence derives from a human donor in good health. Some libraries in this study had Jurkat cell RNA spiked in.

CDR3 residues: CGATGEEYQETQYF. The CDR3 bases are TGCGGTGCTACAGGGGAGGAGTACCAAGAGACCCAGTACTTC. The V and J genes are TRBV20-1 and TRBJ2-5; D is perhaps TRBD1 (7 bases). Looked up from germline, CDR1 is DFQATT and CDR2 is SNEGSKA (reference sequence). This CDR3 contains 14 residues.